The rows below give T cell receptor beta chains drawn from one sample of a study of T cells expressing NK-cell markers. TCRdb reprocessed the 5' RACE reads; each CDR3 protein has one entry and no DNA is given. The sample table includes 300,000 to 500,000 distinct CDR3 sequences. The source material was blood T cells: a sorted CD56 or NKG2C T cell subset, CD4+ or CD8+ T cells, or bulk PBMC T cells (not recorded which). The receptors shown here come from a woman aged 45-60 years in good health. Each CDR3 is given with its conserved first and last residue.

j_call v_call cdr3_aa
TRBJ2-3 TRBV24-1 CATSDSVPFTDTQYF
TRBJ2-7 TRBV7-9 CASSLGQTPYEQYF
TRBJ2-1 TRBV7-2 CASKWVTSDIYNEQFF
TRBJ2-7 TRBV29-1 CSVLTKYEQYF
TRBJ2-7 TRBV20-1 CSARGGTGAYEQYF
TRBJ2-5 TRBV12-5 CASGFGGIGVQETQYF
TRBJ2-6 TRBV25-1 CASIGDRDSYSGANVLTF
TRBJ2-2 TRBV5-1 CASSLGTTSAGELFF
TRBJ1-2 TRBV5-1 CASSLARSWDGYTF
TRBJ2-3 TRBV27 CASSLGVQTDTQYF
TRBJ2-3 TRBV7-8 CASSQTRTGRADTQYF
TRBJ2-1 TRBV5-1 CASSLSQGNNEQFF
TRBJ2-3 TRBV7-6 CASSQGPGTSQAWDTQYF
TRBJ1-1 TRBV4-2 CASSRDRVFEAFF
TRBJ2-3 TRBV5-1 CASSPQGYSDTQYF
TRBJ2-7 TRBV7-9 CASSPPSRDRDYRKQYF
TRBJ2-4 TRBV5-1 CASSPGPHMVDIQYF
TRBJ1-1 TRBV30 CAWSGPWQNTEAFF
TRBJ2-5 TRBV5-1 CASSPTGPETQYF